Shown below are 4 T cell receptor beta chains from a single sample sequenced in a study of chemoradiotherapy in HPV16-positive cancers. The method was immunoSEQ multiplex PCR; TCRdb's version includes in-frame clones alone and lacks a portion of them. The table has approximately 1,200 clones, approximately 84% seen once. This sample comprised tumor tissue, obtained from a patient who underwent chemoradiotherapy. The source of these receptors is a human donor with HPV-associated anogenital cancer.

As DNA, the CDR3 is TGTGCCAGCAGCTTAGAGACAGGGAACTATGGCTACACCTTC. The encoded protein is CASSLETGNYGYTF. The chain has TRBV7-2 and TRBJ1-2, with 7 bases aligning to TRBD1. The V gene end was trimmed by 1 base and the J gene end by 2 bases; junction bases not matched to a gene: 1. Germline V lookup: CDR1 SGHTA, CDR2 FQGNSA. The CDR3 runs to 14 residues. The full variable domain, its missing parts supplied by reference TRBV7-2 and TRBJ1-2, is GAGVSQSPSNKVTEKGKDVELRCDPISGHTALYWYRQSLGQGLEFLIYFQGNSAPDKSGLPSDRFSAERTGGSVSTLTIQRTQQEDSAVYLCASSLETGNYGYTFGSGTRLTVV.

The chain carries TRBV4-1 and TRBJ2-2, with 7 bases fitting TRBD2. Germline V gene lookup returns CDR1 MGHRA and CDR2 YSYEKL. Germline trimming cut 3 bases from V and 5 bases from J; bases unmatched to any gene: 6. The CDR3 sequence is 15 residues long. The CDR3 nucleotides read TGCGCCAGCAGCCAGGGGGGGTGGTATACCGGGGAGCTGTTTTTT. This gives the protein CASSQGGWYTGELFF.

The J gene is TRBJ2-3, the V gene TRBV10-1; TRBD2 agrees at 7 bases. Germline V gives CDR1 WNHNN, CDR2 SYGVQD (reference sequence). This CDR3 has 14 residues. The trim removed 2 bases at V and 3 bases at J, leaving 2 bases unmatched. CDR3: CASSEGLVTDTQYF. DNA for the CDR3: TGCGCCAGCAGTGAGGGACTAGTAACAGATACGCAGTATTTT.

The chain couples TRBV6-4 to TRBJ2-1, with D possibly being TRBD2 (6 bases). Germline V gives CDR1 MRHNA, CDR2 SNTAGT. V lost 2 bases and J 5 bases, leaving 13 bases between the germline ends. CDR3 length equals 15 residues. For the CDR3, the DNA is TGTGCCAGCAGTGACCTTGCGGGACTCAACAATGAGCAGTTCTTC. It is translated as CASSDLAGLNNEQFF.